The 25 T cell receptor beta chains below come from one sample, sequenced in a study of blood T cell repertoires in COVID-19. The repertoire was sequenced with immunoSEQ multiplex PCR; TCRdb's copy has only in-frame clones and lacks some. The sample carries 60,000 to 85,000 clones, about 90% recorded once. Sequenced sample: peripheral blood. Receptors originate from a human donor in a cohort sampled during active COVID-19.

The chain couples TRBV2 to TRBJ1-1; D uncertain. Germline loops: CDR1 SNHLY, CDR2 FYNNEI. The CDR3 spans 13 residues. V was clipped by 4 bases and J by 0 bases, with 6 bases between them. The CDR3 loop reads CASSVGMNTEAFF. For the CDR3, the DNA is TGTGCCAGCAGTGTGGGCATGAACACTGAAGCTTTCTTT.

The chain uses TRBV19 and TRBJ1-1, with D unclear. Trimming shortened V by 4 bases and J by 1 base, and 13 bases separated the two germline ends. The CDR3 is 15 amino acids. Germline CDR1 LNHDA, CDR2 SQIVND (reference sequence). CDR3 in amino acids: CASSNRAAGNTEAFF. In nucleotides, the CDR3 is TGTGCCAGTAGTAACCGGGCCGCGGGGAACACTGAAGCTTTCTTT.

Comments on this clone: Additional DNA sequences in this sample encode the identical CDR3. The V gene is TRBV6-5, the J gene TRBJ1-2, with D possibly matching TRBD1 (5 bases). The CDR3 is 13 residues long. The V gene's germline CDR1 is MNHEY and CDR2 SVGAGI. V lost 3 bases, J lost 2 bases, and 7 bases lay in between. CDR3 coding DNA: TGTGCCAGCAGTTATGCAGGGAACTATGGCTACACCTTC. It yields the protein CASSYAGNYGYTF.

The chain is built from TRBV10-3 and TRBJ1-5; D perhaps matches TRBD1 (6 bases). CDR3 length: 13 residues. Trimming pared 2 bases from V and 6 bases from J, leaving 8 bases between. From germline, CDR1 is ENHRY and CDR2 SYGVKD. Here the CDR3 reads CAISETGSQPQHF. Here the CDR3 DNA reads TGTGCCATCAGTGAGACAGGGTCTCAGCCCCAGCATTTT.

V usage is TRBV6-1 and J usage is TRBJ1-4, with D perhaps TRBD1 (5 bases). V was cut by 0 bases and J by 4 bases, with 15 bases left in between. Germline CDR1 is MNHNS and CDR2 is SASEGT. This CDR3 region has 17 residues. Written as DNA, the CDR3 is TGTGCCAGCAGTGAAGCGATTGGAGTAGGACATAATGAAAAACTGTTTTTT. Translation: CASSEAIGVGHNEKLFF.

This CDR3 is CASSLADGGHAQFF. DNA of the CDR3: TGTGCCAGCAGCTTGGCCGACGGGGGGCACGCTCAGTTCTTC. The chain couples TRBV7-6 to TRBJ2-1; D is possibly TRBD2 (7 bases). The CDR3 spans 14 residues. The germline V gene encodes CDR1 SGHVS and CDR2 FNYEAQ. Trimming left V 3 bases short and J 13 bases short, with 19 bases between. Full variable domain (outside the CDR3, taken from reference TRBV7-6 and TRBJ2-1): GAGVSQSPRYKVTKRGQDVALRCDPISGHVSLYWYRQALGQGPEFLTYFNYEAQQDKSGLPNDRFSAERPEGSISTLTIQRTEQRDSAMYRCASSLADGGHAQFFGPGTRLTVL.

The rearrangement links TRBV7-2 to TRBJ1-1, with 7 bases matching TRBD1. Germline CDR1 is SGHTA and CDR2 is FQGNSA. The CDR3 is made up of 15 amino acids. The V gene end was trimmed by 8 bases and the J gene end by 5 bases; junction bases not matched to a gene: 14. The CDR3 reads CASRRQGGARTEAFF. The CDR3 nucleotides read TGTGCCAGCCGTAGACAGGGCGGAGCGAGAACTGAAGCTTTCTTT.

As for this clone: Other DNA sequences in this specimen translate into the identical CDR3. CDR3 in DNA: TGTGCCAGCTCACCGGGGGGGCAGGCAACCTACGAGCAGTACTTC. Its translation is CASSPGGQATYEQYF. The chain is built from TRBV18 and TRBJ2-7; a weak D match, TRBD2 (7 bases). This CDR3 comprises 15 residues. Per germline, CDR1 KGHSH and CDR2 LQKENI. V was clipped by 3 bases and J by 2 bases, with 14 bases between them.

A few counts support this clone. The DNA for the CDR3 is TGTGCCAGCAGCTTGGGGGGACAGGGTGTCGGCGCACCCCTCCACTTT. This gives the protein CASSLGGQGVGAPLHF. The chain recombines TRBV5-4 with TRBJ1-6; 9 positions agree with TRBD1. CDR1 and CDR2 (germline): SGHNT, YYREEE (reference sequence). CDR3 length: 16 amino acids. V lost 0 bases, J lost 11 bases, and 9 bases stayed unmatched.

V usage is TRBV5-5 and J usage is TRBJ2-7, with TRBD2 matching over 9 bases. CDR1 and CDR2 (germline): SGHKS, YYEKEE (reference sequence). CDR3 length: 14 amino acids. J lost 2 bases, V lost 3 bases, and 3 bases had no gene match. The CDR3 protein is CASSSAGGPYEQYF. CDR3 bases: TGTGCCAGCAGCTCGGCGGGGGGGCCCTACGAGCAGTACTTC.

The chain recombines TRBV9 with TRBJ2-3; the match to TRBD1 covers 8 bases. The CDR3 extends over 16 amino acids. The germline CDR1 and CDR2 sequences are SGDLS and YYNGEE. V was pared by 4 bases and J by 7 bases, with 14 bases of the junction left unmatched. CDR3 DNA: TGTGCCAGCAGCACCGGACAGGGACATACCTCAAATACGCAGTATTTT. Translated: CASSTGQGHTSNTQYF.

V usage is TRBV6-1 and J usage is TRBJ2-3; 7 bases are shared with TRBD2. The trim removed 3 bases at V and 1 base at J, leaving 7 bases unmatched. The CDR3 has 16 residues. Germline V lookup: CDR1 MNHNS, CDR2 SASEGT. The CDR3 spells CASSELLAGGTDTQYF. The CDR3 DNA follows: TGTGCCAGCAGTGAGCTTTTGGCGGGGGGCACAGATACGCAGTATTTT.

The J gene is TRBJ2-7, the V gene TRBV7-2, with TRBD1 as a possible D gene (5 bases). V was cut by 0 bases and J by 2 bases, with 11 bases left in between. Germline CDR1 and CDR2: SGHTA and FQGNSA. The CDR3 length is 15 residues. CDR3 in amino acids: CASSLAGLGPYEQYF. As DNA, the CDR3 is TGTGCCAGCAGCTTAGCGGGGCTAGGCCCCTACGAGCAGTACTTC.

The gene calls are TRBV7-8 and TRBJ2-3; 8 bases are a match to TRBD1. Trimming at V came to 6 bases and at J to 6 bases, leaving 14 bases not matched to a gene. Looked up from germline, CDR1 is SGHVS and CDR2 is FQNEAQ. The length of the CDR3 is 16 residues. Here the CDR3 reads CASRVRGAGGMDTQYF. CDR3 bases: TGTGCCAGCAGGGTCCGAGGGGCAGGGGGCATGGATACGCAGTATTTT.

The chain joins TRBV6-5 to TRBJ1-1; TRBD1 matches 11 bases. The J segment lost 5 bases and the V segment lost 6 bases, leaving 8 bases of the junction unmatched. This CDR3 contains 15 residues. Per germline, CDR1 MNHEY and CDR2 SVGAGI. This CDR3 reads CASSSGTGGKTEAFF. The CDR3 DNA sequence: TGTGCCAGCAGCTCCGGGACAGGGGGTAAAACTGAAGCTTTCTTT.

The chain couples TRBV5-4 to TRBJ2-5, with TRBD1 matching over 7 bases. The V segment lost 3 bases and the J segment 8 bases; nucleotides outside the gene matches: 13. The CDR3 runs 15 residues. Germline values: CDR1 SGHNT, CDR2 YYREEE (reference sequence). CDR3 in amino acids: CASSWETGAPRTQYF. In DNA, the CDR3 is TGTGCCAGCAGCTGGGAAACAGGGGCCCCTCGAACCCAGTACTTC.

The CDR3, as DNA: TGTGCCAGCTCACCAATTAGTCCCGAGGTAGCGGACTGGAACGAGCAGTACTTC. Translated, it gives CASSPISPEVADWNEQYF. The chain employs TRBV18 and TRBJ2-7, with TRBD2 as a possible D gene (6 bases). The germline V gene has CDR1 KGHSH and CDR2 LQKENI. There are 18 residues in the CDR3. V was cut by 2 bases and J by 5 bases, with 25 bases left in between.

Only one count was recorded for this clone. The gene calls are TRBV9 and TRBJ2-5, with 11 bases identical to TRBD2. The germline gives CDR1 SGDLS, CDR2 YYNGEE. The CDR3 sequence is 17 residues long. V was clipped by 0 bases and J by 4 bases; unmatched bases: 8. The CDR3 DNA sequence: TGTGCCAGCAGCGTAGGCCCTAGCGGGGGGATCCTAGAGACCCAGTACTTC. Its translation: CASSVGPSGGILETQYF.

The chain carries TRBV27 and TRBJ2-3, with a weak D call TRBD1 (5 bases). The germline CDR1 and CDR2 sequences are MNHEY and SMNVEV (reference sequence). This CDR3 spans 14 amino acids. V was shortened by 6 bases and J by 5 bases, with 15 bases between the two germline ends. CDR3 region: CASRRPGHVDTQYF. The CDR3 nucleotides read TGTGCCAGCAGACGCCCAGGGCATGTAGATACGCAGTATTTT.

The genes are TRBV27 and TRBJ2-1; 12 bases match TRBD2. From germline, CDR1 is MNHEY and CDR2 SMNVEV (reference sequence). V trimming: 2 bases; J trimming: 6 bases; junction bases outside the gene matches: 8. This CDR3 is 17 amino acids long. The CDR3 is CASSLPRGLAGTNEQFF. CDR3 DNA: TGTGCCAGCAGTTTACCCCGAGGACTAGCGGGGACCAATGAGCAGTTCTTC.

This clone was observed a single time. The V and J genes are TRBV2 and TRBJ1-5, with D possibly matching TRBD1 (6 bases). The ends were cut back, 8 bases at V and 1 base at J, with 18 bases in the middle. The CDR3 covers 16 residues. The germline V gene encodes CDR1 SNHLY and CDR2 FYNNEI. The CDR3 DNA follows: TGTGCCAGCCGCCGGGGCGGGGGCTCGAGCAATCAGCCCCAGCATTTT. Its translation: CASRRGGGSSNQPQHF.

This clone was observed a single time. V is TRBV11-3 and J is TRBJ1-3, with D possibly matching TRBD1 (5 bases). The CDR3 totals 16 residues. V lost 5 bases to trimming and J lost 2 bases, with 16 bases between them. Germline assignment: CDR1 SGHNT and CDR2 YENEEA. The CDR3 DNA reads as TGTGCCAGCAGCGCGCACTCAGGGTTGGCTGGAAACACCATATATTTT. It encodes CASSAHSGLAGNTIYF.

J is TRBJ2-3 and V is TRBV11-2; 7 positions match TRBD2. Germline V CDR1 and CDR2: SGHAT, FQNNGV. The J segment lost 3 bases and the V segment lost 7 bases, leaving 10 bases of the junction unmatched. This CDR3 region has 15 residues. This chain's CDR3 is CASNHGGLRTDTQYF. The CDR3 DNA follows: TGTGCCAGCAACCACGGGGGGTTGAGGACAGATACGCAGTATTTT.

The chain recombines TRBV7-2 with TRBJ1-6; weak D call: TRBD1 (6 bases). The CDR3 is 16 residues long. Between the trimmed V and J ends, which lost 4 bases and 2 bases, there was a span of 12 bases. Germline V CDR1 and CDR2: SGHTA, FQGNSA. The CDR3 reads CASSSPRGAYNSPLHF. DNA for the CDR3: TGTGCCAGCAGCTCCCCCAGGGGCGCCTATAATTCACCCCTCCACTTT.

This sequence joins TRBV6-2 or TRBV6-3 and TRBJ2-3, with 10 bases identical to TRBD2. Germline trimming cut 3 bases from V and 6 bases from J; bases unmatched to any gene: 3. Germline assignment: CDR1 MNHEY and CDR2 SVGEGT. The CDR3 spans 14 residues. The CDR3 spells CASSYGTSADTQYF. The CDR3 bases are TGTGCCAGCAGTTATGGGACTAGCGCTGATACGCAGTATTTT.